In this sample, the clone carrying this T cell receptor beta chain turned up many times. Its target is not known. The sample originates from a study of identical twins. Study-level findings and limits: There was an excess of low generation probability in the out-of-frame alpha sequences that twins shared. Twins' excess sharing was less marked for out-of-frame beta sequences. A cross-sectional statistical analysis, not follow-up of the same donors, supported the conclusions.

Germline V CDR1 and CDR2: DFQATT, SNEGSKA (reference sequence). The CDR3 is 14 residues long. Trimming removed 0 bases from V and 5 bases from J, with 11 bases in between. cDNA carried unique molecular identifiers, and a universal primer site was added by template switching. MiXCR, run by TCRdb on the 5' RACE reads, gives a single entry per CDR3 protein. This table has approximately 600,000 distinct CDR3 sequences, 7% to 7.5% appearing once. This sample was also put to use in a study of yellow fever vaccine responses in identical twins.

V is TRBV20-1 and J is TRBJ2-1; tentative D call: TRBD1 (6 bases). The origin of this receptor is a woman younger than 35 in good health. What was sequenced was PBMCs. CDR3: CSARDDRTNNEQFF. CDR3 nucleotide sequence: TGCAGTGCTAGAGATGACAGGACCAACAATGAGCAGTTCTTC.